A single sample gave rise to the 9 T cell receptor beta chains below, sequenced in a study of CD8 T cells in ankylosing spondylitis. MiXCR, run by TCRdb on the 5' RACE reads, gives a single entry per CDR3 protein. The sample carries approximately 140,000 distinct CDR3 sequences, roughly 9% recorded once. The sequencing sample was made of blood, either unsorted or a sorted T cell fraction (not recorded which). All receptors come from a male donor with ankylosing spondylitis or in good health (not recorded which).

The gene calls are TRBV7-9 and TRBJ2-1, with a tentative D call TRBD1 (5 bases). Germline loops: CDR1 SEHNR, CDR2 FQNEAQ (reference sequence). The CDR3 extends over 16 amino acids. With 1 base removed from V and 4 bases from J, the gap between germline ends came to 14 bases. The CDR3 sequence: CASSLGQSTDYNEQFF. The CDR3 coding sequence is TGTGCCAGCAGCTTAGGACAGTCGACAGATTACAATGAGCAGTTCTTC.

Ten or more counts support this clonotype. The genes are TRBV19 and TRBJ2-2; D is unclear. The CDR3 is made up of 15 amino acids. V lost 7 bases and J lost 2, with 14 bases in between. The germline V gene has CDR1 LNHDA and CDR2 SQIVND (reference sequence). CDR3 DNA sequence: TGTGCCAGTACCATGGGCCTAGAAAACACCGGGGAGCTGTTTTTT. This encodes CASTMGLENTGELFF.

This clonotype was detected many times. The chain couples TRBV20-1 to TRBJ2-5; TRBD2 matches at 8 bases. Losses at the gene ends were 6 bases for V and 5 bases for J; bases not matched to a gene: 14. The CDR3 covers 15 residues. Germline values: CDR1 DFQATT, CDR2 SNEGSKA (reference sequence). The CDR3: CSARTGGSDVETQYF. The CDR3 nucleotides are TGCAGTGCCAGAACGGGGGGGAGTGATGTGGAGACCCAGTACTTC.

In this sample, this clonotype turned up a few times. The chain carries TRBV20-1 and TRBJ1-4, with TRBD1 identical over 9 bases. The CDR3 is made up of 13 amino acids. CDR1 is DFQATT and CDR2 is SNEGSKA in the germline V gene (reference sequence). Losses at the gene ends were 6 bases for V and 6 bases for J; bases not matched to a gene: 5. The CDR3 protein is CSALTGGDEKLFF. CDR3 bases: TGCAGTGCCTTGACAGGGGGAGATGAAAAACTGTTTTTT.

Turning to this clonotype: A much larger clone lies a single base off, so this may be a read error. The V gene is TRBV4-3, the J gene TRBJ1-4, with D perhaps matching TRBD1 (6 bases). Germline loops: CDR1 LGHNA, CDR2 YSLEER. The V and J ends lost 3 bases and 8 bases respectively, with 13 bases between them. This CDR3 spans 14 amino acids. CDR3: CASSQGADPEKLFF. The DNA of the CDR3 is TGCGCCAGCAGCCAGGGGGCTGACCCGGAAAAACTGTTTTTT.

A few counts support this clonotype. The V and J genes are TRBV25-1 and TRBJ1-2; 10 nucleotides match TRBD1. The J segment lost 7 bases and the V segment lost 7 bases, leaving 6 bases of the junction unmatched. Germline CDR1 and CDR2: MGHDK and SYGVNS. This CDR3 comprises 13 residues. CDR3 nucleotides: TGTGCCAGCACAAGACAGGGGGCGTCTGGCTACACCTTC. This codes for CASTRQGASGYTF.

Regarding this clonotype: Being one base from a much bigger clone, this may be a read error. This chain uses TRBV11-1 with TRBJ2-5; 7 bases match TRBD2. Trimming cost V 0 bases and J 2 bases; bases outside gene matches: 15. Germline V gene lookup returns CDR1 SGHAT and CDR2 FQDESV (reference sequence). This CDR3 has 19 amino acids. CDR3 nucleotides: TGTGCCAGCAGCTTAGCTCAGGGAGGGGACCTCGAAATACAAGAGACCCAGTACTTC. Its protein product is CASSLAQGGDLEIQETQYF.

Many counts were recorded for this clonotype. Written as DNA, the CDR3 is TGTGCCAGCAGCTTAGCCGGCGCTAGTAACGAGCAGTACTTC. Protein sequence: CASSLAGASNEQYF. The chain uses TRBV7-2 and TRBJ2-7; D gene ambiguous. In germline, CDR1 is SGHTA, CDR2 FQGNSA. This CDR3 comprises 14 residues. Trimming left V 0 bases short and J 5 bases short, with 11 bases between.

This chain connects TRBV7-2 to TRBJ1-3, with D unresolved. V gave up 1 base and J gave up 0 bases, with 7 bases separating them. Germline values: CDR1 SGHTA, CDR2 FQGNSA. CDR3 size: 15 residues. CDR3 in amino acids: CASSLVASSGNTIYF. The CDR3 region has the DNA TGTGCCAGCAGCTTAGTAGCCAGCTCTGGAAACACCATATATTTT.